These T cell receptor beta chains were read from a single sample in a study of T cell responses to AZD1222 COVID-19 vaccine. Method: immunoSEQ multiplex PCR; TCRdb's copy keeps in-frame clones and lacks some. Found here are some 120,000 clones, 80% to 95% of them singletons; the top ten hold 4% to 5%. This sample comprised peripheral blood, obtained on day 0 of AZD1222 vaccination. Receptor source: an adult in good health. Both conserved end residues are part of each CDR3. The order of the fields is J gene, V gene, clone size, D gene, CDR3 DNA, CDR3 protein. D genes are given only for firm matches. Size tells how often a clone was seen (once, few, many) or the class of an expanded clone, and some rows leave it out.

>TRBJ1-5|TRBV24-1|.|.
TGTGCCACCAGTGATCCGGCAGGAAAACAGCCCCAGCATTTT
CATSDPAGKQPQHF
>TRBJ2-2|TRBV3-1/TRBV3-2|once|TRBD1
TGTGCCAGCAGCCAACCCGGGACAGGGGTAACTGGGGAGCTGTTTTTT
CASSQPGTGVTGELFF
>TRBJ2-5|TRBV19|.|.
TGTGCCAGTAGCAAACAGGGTTTGCGAGAGACCCAGTACTTC
CASSKQGLRETQYF
>TRBJ2-7|TRBV4-1|.|.
TGCGCCAGCAGTCTCCGGCGGCCCGACGAGCAGTACTTC
CASSLRRPDEQYF
>TRBJ1-1|TRBV3-1/TRBV3-2|.|.
TGTGCCAGCAGCCAAGCTGGAATGAACACTGAAGCTTTCTTT
CASSQAGMNTEAFF
>TRBJ2-1|TRBV5-6|.|TRBD2
TGTGCCAGCAGCTTGCTAGCGGGGGGGCTTCGGGCAAATGAGCAGTTCTTC
CASSLLAGGLRANEQFF
>TRBJ1-1|TRBV5-4|.|.
TGTGCCAGCAGGGGGCCCAGAACTGAAGCTTTCTTT
CASRGPRTEAFF
>TRBJ1-5|TRBV15|.|.
TGTGCCACCAGCAGAGATGGAGGGACCAGTCAGCCCCAGCATTTT
CATSRDGGTSQPQHF
>TRBJ2-3|TRBV3-1/TRBV3-2|.|TRBD1
TGTGCCAGCAGCCGGAGGACAGGCGTTACGCAGTATTTT
CASSRRTGVTQYF
>TRBJ2-7|TRBV19|.|TRBD1
TGTGCCAGTAGTATTTTTCCAGGGGGTAGCTACGAGCAGTACTTC
CASSIFPGGSYEQYF
>TRBJ2-7|TRBV7-9|.|.
TGTGCCAGCAGATCCACCGTGCAACAGGGCCGGACCTACGAGCAGTACTTC
CASRSTVQQGRTYEQYF
>TRBJ2-1|TRBV6-4|.|.
TGTGCCAGCATTCTATACTTATACAATGAGCAGTTCTTC
CASILYLYNEQFF
>TRBJ1-3|TRBV7-2|once|.
TGTGCCAGCAGCACCGACAGGGGAAACACCATATATTTT
CASSTDRGNTIYF
>TRBJ1-2|TRBV18|once|.
TGTGCCAGCTCACCGGGCAGGGTTAACTATGGCTACACCTTC
CASSPGRVNYGYTF
>TRBJ2-7|TRBV5-1|once|.
TGCGCCAGCAGCGTGAGGGTGGGGGCCGTCTACGAGCAGTACTTC
CASSVRVGAVYEQYF
>TRBJ2-5|TRBV7-2|once|TRBD2
TGTGCCAGCAGCTTAGGACTAGCGGTCACTCAAGAGACCCAGTACTTC
CASSLGLAVTQETQYF
>TRBJ1-6|TRBV30|few|.
TGTGCCTGGACCGGCATCCCCGGCTCACCCCTCCACTTT
CAWTGIPGSPLHF
>TRBJ2-7|TRBV25-1|.|.
TGTGCCAGCAGTGCCGGGGGCAGGTACGAGCAGTACTTC
CASSAGGRYEQYF
>TRBJ1-2|TRBV7-2|.|.
TGTGCCAGCAGCTTAGCCATTGTGGGCTATGGCTACACCTTC
CASSLAIVGYGYTF
>TRBJ1-1|TRBV9|.|.
TGTGCCAGCAGCGTGCGACCCAGGGAGAACACTGAAGCTTTCTTT
CASSVRPRENTEAFF
>TRBJ2-7|TRBV20-1|.|TRBD2
TGCAGTGCTAGTCAACTAGCGGGGGGGCGGTCCTACGAGCAGTACTTC
CSASQLAGGRSYEQYF
>TRBJ2-7|TRBV7-3|.|.
TGTGCCAGCAGCTTCTCCGTGACCCCTTCCGGCGAGCAGTACTTC
CASSFSVTPSGEQYF
>TRBJ2-1|TRBV5-1|.|.
TGCGCCAGCAGCCTAGCGTCGAGCTCCTACAATGAGCAGTTCTTC
CASSLASSSYNEQFF
>TRBJ2-7|TRBV7-6|.|.
TGTGCCAGCAGCGAAACAGGGTTGCAAGAGCAGTACTTC
CASSETGLQEQYF